A selection of T cell receptor beta chains follows, all from one sample in a study of radiotherapy plus CTLA-4 blockade in lung cancer. This table comes from immunoSEQ multiplex PCR, and its TCRdb copy is limited to in-frame clones, with some not included. The sample yields about 28,000 clones, 70% to 80% seen once. Source: peripheral blood, taken from a patient treated with radiotherapy plus ipilimumab. The origin of the receptors is a human donor with non-small cell lung cancer that progressed on radiotherapy plus ipilimumab. The CDR3 runs from the conserved cysteine through the conserved F or W. A D gene is named only where the DNA matches it firmly. Clone size is stated in some rows and not others, as once, few, many or a class when expanded.

CDR3 length	V gene	D gene	J gene	clone size	CDR3 protein	CDR3 DNA
15	TRBV28	TRBD1	TRBJ2-1	.	CASRRPGQSYNEQFF	TGTGCCAGCAGGAGACCGGGACAGTCCTACAATGAGCAGTTCTTC
14	TRBV5-1	TRBD2	TRBJ2-5	few	CASRGVAGQETQYF	TGCGCCAGCAGGGGGGTAGCGGGACAAGAGACCCAGTACTTC
13	TRBV6-5	.	TRBJ1-1	.	CASSEGGDIQAFF	TGTGCCAGCAGTGAAGGAGGTGACATTCAAGCTTTCTTT
15	TRBV7-8	.	TRBJ1-2	.	CASSLVAGSMDGYTF	TGTGCCAGCAGCTTAGTGGCAGGGAGTATGGATGGCTACACCTTC
14	TRBV5-6	.	TRBJ2-1	.	CASSRNTILNEQFF	TGTGCCAGCAGCCGAAACACGATCCTAAATGAGCAGTTCTTC
14	TRBV28	TRBD1	TRBJ2-7	.	CASSPGGKAYEQYF	TGTGCCAGCAGCCCAGGGGGAAAGGCCTACGAGCAGTACTTC
16	TRBV27	.	TRBJ2-3	.	CASTKTRGLPGDTQYF	TGTGCCAGCACCAAAACGAGGGGACTCCCTGGAGATACGCAGTATTTT
15	TRBV29-1	TRBD2	TRBJ2-7	.	CSVSLSGTSNHEQYF	TGCAGCGTTAGTCTTAGTGGGACTAGTAACCACGAGCAGTACTTC
14	TRBV7-2	.	TRBJ2-3	.	CASIAGTHTDTQYF	TGTGCCAGCATTGCGGGGACCCACACAGATACGCAGTATTTT
14	TRBV28	.	TRBJ1-2	.	CASSYGGGNYGYTF	TGTGCCAGCAGTTATGGAGGGGGGAACTATGGCTACACCTTC
17	TRBV7-9	TRBD2	TRBJ2-1	once	CASSLIIGTSGGNEQFF	TGTGCCAGCAGCCTCATTATCGGGACTAGCGGGGGCAATGAGCAGTTCTTC
12	TRBV9	.	TRBJ1-3	.	CASSQSGNTIYF	TGTGCCAGCAGCCAGAGTGGAAACACCATATATTTT
15	TRBV28	.	TRBJ2-7	.	CASSLELLSSYEQYF	TGTGCCAGCAGTTTAGAGCTTCTTAGCTCCTACGAGCAGTACTTC
12	TRBV30	TRBD1	TRBJ1-1	.	CAWDREATEAFF	TGTGCCTGGGACAGGGAGGCCACTGAAGCTTTCTTT
16	TRBV5-5	.	TRBJ1-2	.	CASSGDPGTITYGYTF	TGTGCCAGCAGCGGAGACCCCGGGACTATTACCTATGGCTACACCTTC
20	TRBV28	.	TRBJ1-3	few	CASSQTFPANRKSSGNTIYF	TGTGCCAGCAGTCAGACATTCCCCGCTAACAGGAAAAGCTCTGGAAACACCATATATTTT
13	TRBV7-2	.	TRBJ2-7	.	CASRDLGAYKQYF	TGTGCCAGCAGGGACTTAGGAGCCTACAAGCAGTACTTC
14	TRBV27	TRBD2	TRBJ2-1	.	CASSLGGGYNEQFF	TGTGCCAGCAGTTTGGGCGGGGGGTACAATGAGCAGTTCTTC
15	TRBV19	.	TRBJ2-1	.	CASSIGQSSYNEQFF	TGTGCCAGTAGTATAGGGCAGAGCTCCTACAATGAGCAGTTCTTC
14	TRBV19	.	TRBJ1-5	.	CATMLSATNQPQHF	TGTGCCACAATGCTTTCAGCCACCAATCAGCCCCAGCATTTT
12	TRBV9	.	TRBJ1-2	.	CASSLGGGGYTF	TGTGCCAGCAGTCTCGGCGGTGGTGGCTACACCTTC
16	TRBV28	TRBD1	TRBJ1-1	.	CASFTPTGAMNTEAFF	TGTGCCAGCTTTACCCCGACAGGGGCCATGAACACTGAAGCTTTCTTT
14	TRBV6-1	.	TRBJ1-5	.	CATTPAVFNQPQHF	TGTGCCACTACCCCGGCGGTTTTCAATCAGCCCCAGCATTTT
13	TRBV7-5	.	TRBJ2-7	.	CVRSSFWAYEQYF	TGTGTCAGAAGCTCCTTCTGGGCGTACGAGCAGTACTTC
14	TRBV28	.	TRBJ1-4	.	CASSFRDKRGVLFF	TGTGCCAGCAGTTTCCGGGACAAGAGGGGAGTACTGTTTTTT
14	TRBV27	TRBD1	TRBJ1-1	.	CASSLWTGGTEAFF	TGTGCCAGCAGTCTGTGGACAGGGGGCACTGAAGCTTTCTTT